This T cell receptor beta chain was captured by sequencing in a study of beta chain features in type 1 diabetes (dated by TCRdb to the late 2010s). About the study as a whole: Mean age, gender distribution, total cell number and subset yield did not differ between patients and healthy donors. Whereas all 30 or so donors provided naive and central memory subsets, regulatory and stem cell-like memory subsets were isolated from just 8 patients and about 8 healthy donors. Across all samples, almost 110 million sorted cells were examined, and cell number per subset correlated strongly with RNA yield. The study compared the TCRB repertoires of sorted circulating CD4+ T cell subsets in recently diagnosed type 1 diabetes patients with those in matched healthy donors. The investigation overall reported the following: Because cDNA rather than genomic DNA was sequenced, highly expressing activated cells could have been over-represented, although no difference in activation and CD3 levels was found between groups. Naive, central memory and regulatory TCRB repertoires appeared to be more alike among patients than among healthy donors. Because small numbers of individuals were included in the HLA sub-analyses, any influence of HLA type on TCRB rearrangement was left unresolved. PCR might favor shorter templates, but patient and control samples were amplified and corrected together, so any skew would affect both groups equally. A moderate but significant shortening of TCRB CDR3 length was observed in type 1 diabetes patients in all four CD4+ subsets. Patients with type 1 diabetes made fewer insertions and deleted more nucleotides at VDJ recombination sites, implying thymic rearrangement abnormalities.

The CDR3 spans 14 residues, from the cysteine through the phenylalanine. Left in the record is the CDR3 DNA by itself, 42 bases read in frame from the first base. V and J are trimmed by 3 bases and 5 bases, and the gene matches miss 1 base of the junction. The germline V gene (reference sequence) supplies CDR1 SEHNR and CDR2 FQNEAQ. From each donor, a single peripheral blood sample of about 116 mL on average was drawn into heparinised tubes. A BD FACSAria II and a panel including CD45RO, CCR7, CD25, CD127, CD95 and CD27 were used to sort naive, central memory, regulatory and stem cell-like memory CD4+ T cells. A purity above 98% was achieved for all sorted populations. PBMCs were isolated immediately by Lymphoprep density gradient centrifugation and stained directly without culture. To minimize batch effects, samples were stained and sorted in pairs, one healthy donor with one patient per experiment.

The High Capacity cDNA Reverse Transcription Kit was used to reverse transcribe all of the isolated RNA, meaning that expressed TCRB transcripts were what got sequenced. Naive, central memory and regulatory T cell samples underwent deep immunoSEQ sequencing, averaging about 3.57 million total reads per sample. Sorted cells were lysed in RLT buffer and RNA was extracted with DNase-treated RNeasy Micro or Mini kits, depending on cell number. Each cell subset was processed separately to prevent cross-contamination, with patient and healthy donor samples processed together. Using the immunoSEQ multiplex PCR, TCRB sequences were amplified from cDNA into 87-bp fragments spanning the CDR3 region. The amplicons were sequenced using the Illumina HiSeq platform. Turning to the authors' computational methods: Synthetic template baselines were used to correct PCR bias computationally, reads within Hamming distance 2 were collapsed, and singletons that could not be merged were discarded. Reads were aligned against IMGT so that V, D and J genes, CDR3 length and insertions or deletions at six rearrangement sites could be assigned. Within each subset, clonotype counts were normalized to the number of sorted cells before true diversity and Gini coefficients were calculated with the tcR R package. The overlap coefficient, calculated on TCRB nucleotide sequences, was used to measure repertoire sharing. As a proxy for the pre-selection repertoire, out-of-frame TCRB sequences from naive cells were analyzed. The table was pulled from immuneACCESS by TCRdb, which kept in-frame rearrangements only. Such tables lose some clones; where checked, under half of the loss comes from unresolved V genes, and the rest has no known cause. V and J calls and clone size follow that table, whereas D and trimming were derived from the DNA. The sample records around 400,000 clones, less than 15% of which are singletons. Of the sample, around 0.02% is held by the ten largest clones.

Of note for this clone: The antigen this receptor binds is unknown. No base-level quality is on record; no much larger clone is a single base apart.

Sample: naive CD4+ T cells from blood. The meaning of the sample's cell subset or site label: true naive CD4+ T cells. The chain joins TRBV7-9 to TRBJ2-2; 9 bases in between match TRBD2. The origin of this receptor is a woman aged 18-30 years in good health. The CDR3 has the sequence CASSFSGRTGELFF. Here is the DNA: TGTGCCAGCAGCTTCAGCGGGAGGACCGGGGAGCTGTTTTTT.